The 21 T cell receptor beta chains below were found in one sample sequenced in a study of T cells after posttransplantation cyclophosphamide. TCRdb's table, derived via immunoSEQ multiplex PCR, lists solely in-frame clones and lacks some. Singletons are absent from the sample, which has 23,000 or so clones. Input material: PBMCs. The receptors stem from a woman aged 55-70 years in good health, CMV-negative, and a related stem cell transplant donor.

This clone was counted many times. The rearrangement uses TRBV7-8 and TRBJ1-6; the match to TRBD1 covers 9 bases. This CDR3 contains 15 residues. The germline gives CDR1 SGHVS, CDR2 FQNEAQ. The V and J ends lost 3 bases and 7 bases, in that order; junction bases with no gene match: 4. CDR3 loop: CASSFAGQGNSPLHF. In DNA form, the CDR3 reads TGTGCCAGCAGCTTTGCGGGACAGGGCAATTCACCCCTCCACTTT.

This clone was detected ten times or more. V usage is TRBV11-2 and J usage is TRBJ2-3, with 9 bases lining up with TRBD2. V was clipped by 1 base and J by 2 bases; unmatched bases: 7. CDR1 and CDR2 from the germline V gene are SGHAT and FQNNGV. The CDR3 consists of 17 residues. The CDR3 DNA reads TGTGCCAGCAGCTTAGTGACTAGCGGCCTAACCACAGATACGCAGTATTTT. Translating gives CASSLVTSGLTTDTQYF.

This clone was recorded many times. This sequence joins TRBV10-3 and TRBJ1-5, with no clear D. Germline loops: CDR1 ENHRY, CDR2 SYGVKD. V was pared by 0 bases and J by 7 bases, with 7 bases between. This CDR3 contains 13 residues. The CDR3: CAISESTVQPQHF. The CDR3 coding sequence is TGTGCCATCAGTGAGTCGACTGTACAGCCCCAGCATTTT.

This clone was seen ten or more times. This chain links TRBV5-4 with TRBJ1-1, with D tentatively TRBD1 (5 bases). The length of the CDR3 is 15 residues. V lost 5 bases and J 1 base, leaving 15 bases between the germline ends. Germline CDR1 is SGHNT and CDR2 is YYREEE (reference sequence). The CDR3 DNA is TGTGCCAGCAGACTCTTAGGGGTGGGGAACACTGAAGCTTTCTTT. It is translated as CASRLLGVGNTEAFF.

This clone came up many times. The chain uses TRBV11-2 and TRBJ1-6; D is uncertain. Germline lookup yields CDR1 SGHAT and CDR2 FQNNGV. Deletions cut 2 bases from V and 13 bases from J, with 15 bases between. The CDR3 is made up of 14 amino acids. The CDR3 DNA reads as TGTGCCAGCAGCTTAAATTGGGCAGGTCTCCCCCTCCACTTT. Its protein is CASSLNWAGLPLHF.

This clone has ten or more counts. This sequence joins TRBV11-3 and TRBJ2-2; 8 nucleotides match TRBD1. Per the germline V gene, CDR1 is SGHNT and CDR2 is YENEEA. The CDR3 length is 14 residues. V shed 6 bases, J shed 5 bases, and the junction held 5 bases outside the gene matches. The CDR3 DNA reads as TGTGCCAGCAGTTATAACAGGGGGACCGGGGAGCTGTTTTTT. As protein: CASSYNRGTGELFF. The full variable domain, with the rest looked up from reference TRBV11-3 and TRBJ2-2, is EAGVVQSPRYKIIEKKQPVAFWCNPISGHNTLYWYLQNLGQGPELLIRYENEEAVDDSQLPKDRFSAERLKGVDSTLKIQPAELGDSAVYLCASSYNRGTGELFFGEGSRLTVL.

Ten or more counts support this clone. This chain uses TRBV28 with TRBJ2-6; possible D gene TRBD2, 5 bases. The CDR3 runs 13 residues. Germline CDR1 MDHEN, CDR2 SYDVKM. With 8 bases removed from V and 4 bases from J, the gap between germline ends came to 9 bases. The CDR3 loop is CASRESGANVLTF. DNA for the CDR3: TGTGCCAGCCGGGAATCCGGGGCCAACGTCCTGACTTTC.

The chain recombines TRBV7-9 with TRBJ1-1, with a weak D call TRBD1 (5 bases). CDR3 length: 16 residues. In germline, CDR1 is SEHNR, CDR2 FQNEAQ (reference sequence). Trimming shortened V by 2 bases and J by 3 bases, and 16 bases separated the two germline ends. The CDR3 sequence is CASSLPNGGVDTEAFF. The CDR3 DNA follows: TGTGCCAGCAGCTTACCAAATGGGGGGGTGGACACTGAAGCTTTCTTT.

This clone has a count of ten or more. The chain combines TRBV7-2 with TRBJ2-5, with 8 bases that match TRBD1. The J segment lost 4 bases and the V segment lost 3 bases, leaving 4 bases of the junction unmatched. The germline gives CDR1 SGHTA, CDR2 FQGNSA. The CDR3 sequence is 14 residues long. The CDR3 spells CASSFDRGRETQYF. The CDR3 DNA reads as TGTGCCAGCAGCTTCGACAGGGGAAGAGAGACCCAGTACTTC.

This clone was recorded many times. CDR3 region: CASSEDAPGQGARGANVLTF. For the CDR3, the DNA is TGTGCCAGCAGTGAAGACGCTCCGGGACAGGGGGCGCGTGGGGCCAACGTCCTGACTTTC. V usage is TRBV6-1 and J usage is TRBJ2-6; 12 positions match TRBD1. In germline, CDR1 is MNHNS, CDR2 SASEGT. The length of the CDR3 is 20 residues. The V and J ends lost 1 base and 3 bases, in that order; junction bases with no gene match: 10.

This clone was counted at least ten times. This chain connects TRBV5-6 to TRBJ2-5; D not certain. Germline CDR1 and CDR2: SGHDT and YYEEEE. V lost 0 bases to trimming and J lost 5 bases, with 8 bases between them. This CDR3 comprises 13 residues. This CDR3 is CASSLEWQETQYF. The CDR3 nucleotides are TGTGCCAGCAGCTTGGAATGGCAGGAGACCCAGTACTTC.

This clone occurred many times. The chain employs TRBV2 and TRBJ2-1, with D tentatively TRBD2 (6 bases). Germline-derived CDR1 and CDR2 are SNHLY and FYNNEI. V gave up 0 bases and J gave up 10 bases, with 19 bases separating them. The CDR3 extends over 16 amino acids. Here the CDR3 DNA reads TGTGCCAGCAGTGAAGCGGCACTAGCAAAATGGTTAGAGCAGTTCTTC. Amino acid sequence: CASSEAALAKWLEQFF.

This clone was seen many times. The rearrangement uses TRBV2 and TRBJ2-2; 12 bases match TRBD2. V trimming: 4 bases; J trimming: 5 bases; junction bases outside the gene matches: 2. CDR1 and CDR2 from the germline V gene are SNHLY and FYNNEI. This CDR3 region has 15 residues. The CDR3 nucleotides are TGTGCCAGCAGTGCTAGCGGGGGGGGGACCGGGGAGCTGTTTTTT. Its translation: CASSASGGGTGELFF.

The chain couples TRBV5-1 to TRBJ2-7; 7 positions agree with TRBD1. J lost 5 bases, V lost 0 bases, and 5 bases had no gene match. Germline CDR1 is SGHRS and CDR2 is YFSETQ. This CDR3 is built from 14 residues. CDR3 residues: CASSLAGQRNEQYF. CDR3 DNA: TGCGCCAGCAGCTTGGCGGGACAGAGAAACGAGCAGTACTTC.

V and J are TRBV7-7 and TRBJ2-3; the D gene is possibly TRBD1 (5 bases). V shed 5 bases and J shed 0 bases, with 18 bases lying between them. There are 17 residues in the CDR3. CDR1 is SSHAT, CDR2 FNYEAQ, per germline (reference sequence). For the CDR3, the DNA is TGTGCCAGCAGCCCCTTCCCCAACGCAGGGAGCACAGATACGCAGTATTTT. Protein product: CASSPFPNAGSTDTQYF.

This clone was recorded many times. The chain joins TRBV28 to TRBJ2-7; tentative D call: TRBD2 (7 bases). V dropped 7 bases and J dropped 6 bases, with 16 bases sitting between them. Germline assignment: CDR1 MDHEN and CDR2 SYDVKM. This CDR3 has 13 amino acids. The CDR3 region has the DNA TGTGCCAGCACCCTGGGGGGGGGCGGCGAGCAGTACTTC. Translation: CASTLGGGGEQYF.

This clone was counted many times. This chain connects TRBV6-5 to TRBJ1-4, with D possibly matching TRBD1 (5 bases). Trimming stripped 0 bases from V and 5 bases from J, with 7 bases between. The CDR3 length is 14 residues. Germline V lookup: CDR1 MNHEY, CDR2 SVGAGI. CDR3 coding DNA: TGTGCCAGCAGTTACTCCAGGGAAAATGAAAAACTGTTTTTT. Amino acid sequence: CASSYSRENEKLFF.

This clone occurred many times. V is TRBV2 and J is TRBJ2-2; TRBD2 matches at 7 bases. The CDR3 has 12 amino acids. Trimming cost V 2 bases and J 11 bases; bases outside gene matches: 2. Per germline, CDR1 SNHLY and CDR2 FYNNEI. CDR3 in amino acids: CASSEWEGELFF. For the CDR3, the DNA is TGTGCCAGCAGTGAATGGGAGGGAGAGCTGTTTTTT.

This clone was seen at least ten times. The CDR3, as DNA: TGCAGCGTTGACGGGGGTGACACTGAAGCTTTCTTT. Amino acids: CSVDGGDTEAFF. The chain links TRBV29-1 to TRBJ1-1; weak D call: TRBD1 (5 bases). Germline V gives CDR1 SQVTM, CDR2 ANQGSEA. Trimming left V 3 bases short and J 3 bases short, with 8 bases between. The CDR3 spans 12 residues. The full variable domain, its missing parts supplied by reference TRBV29-1 and TRBJ1-1, is SAVISQKPSRDICQRGTSLTIQCQVDSQVTMMFWYRQQPGQSLTLIATANQGSEATYESGFVIDKFPISRPNLTFSTLTVSNMSPEDSSIYLCSVDGGDTEAFFGQGTRLTVV.

This clone was counted many times. The V and J genes are TRBV11-2 and TRBJ2-1; 9 bases match TRBD2. The CDR3 spans 16 residues. The germline V gene encodes CDR1 SGHAT and CDR2 FQNNGV. V was pared by 7 bases and J by 2 bases, with 9 bases of the junction left unmatched. In DNA form, the CDR3 reads TGTGCCAGCAACCAGAGGGGCGGGGGGGCCTACAATGAGCAGTTCTTC. Protein sequence: CASNQRGGGAYNEQFF.

Many counts were recorded for this clone. The rearrangement links TRBV6-1 to TRBJ2-2; D call uncertain. This CDR3 has 13 amino acids. The germline V gene encodes CDR1 MNHNS and CDR2 SASEGT. V dropped 2 bases and J dropped 5 bases, with 6 bases sitting between them. CDR3 nucleotide sequence: TGTGCCAGCAGTGAAACAGTTACCGGGGAGCTGTTTTTT. Its translation is CASSETVTGELFF.